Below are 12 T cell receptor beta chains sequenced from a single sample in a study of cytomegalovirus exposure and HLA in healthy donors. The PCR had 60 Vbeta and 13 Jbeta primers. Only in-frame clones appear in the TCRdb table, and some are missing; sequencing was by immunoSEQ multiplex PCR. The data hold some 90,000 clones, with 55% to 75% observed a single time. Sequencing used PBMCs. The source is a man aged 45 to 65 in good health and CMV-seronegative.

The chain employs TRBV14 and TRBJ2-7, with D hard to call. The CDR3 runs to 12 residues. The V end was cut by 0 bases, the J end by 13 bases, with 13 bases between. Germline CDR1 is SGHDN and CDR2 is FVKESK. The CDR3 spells CASSQERRLVYF. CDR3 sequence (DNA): TGTGCCAGCAGCCAAGAGCGCCGGTTAGTTTACTTC.

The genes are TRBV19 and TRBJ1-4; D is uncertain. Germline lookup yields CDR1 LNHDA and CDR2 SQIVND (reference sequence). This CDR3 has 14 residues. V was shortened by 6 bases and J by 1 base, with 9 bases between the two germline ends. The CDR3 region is CASRSGKTNEKLFF. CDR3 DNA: TGTGCCAGTAGGTCGGGGAAAACTAATGAAAAACTGTTTTTT.

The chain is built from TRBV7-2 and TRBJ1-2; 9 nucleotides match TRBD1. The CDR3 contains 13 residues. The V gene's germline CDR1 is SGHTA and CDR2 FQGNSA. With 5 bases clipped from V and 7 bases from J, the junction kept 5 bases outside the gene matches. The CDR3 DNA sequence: TGTGCCAGCAGCGCGGACAGGGGAGTTGGCTACACCTTC. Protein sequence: CASSADRGVGYTF.

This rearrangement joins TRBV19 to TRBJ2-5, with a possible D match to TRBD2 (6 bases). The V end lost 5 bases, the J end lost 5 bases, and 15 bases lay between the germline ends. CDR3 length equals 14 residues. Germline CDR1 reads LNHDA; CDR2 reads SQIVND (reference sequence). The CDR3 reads CASSRGGAKETQYF. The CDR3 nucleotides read TGTGCCAGTAGTCGAGGCGGGGCTAAGGAGACCCAGTACTTC.

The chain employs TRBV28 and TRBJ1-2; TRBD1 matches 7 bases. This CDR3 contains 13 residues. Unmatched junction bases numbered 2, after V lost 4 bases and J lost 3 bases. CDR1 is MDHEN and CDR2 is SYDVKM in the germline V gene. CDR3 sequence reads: CASSSTGDYGYTF. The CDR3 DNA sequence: TGTGCCAGCAGTTCCACAGGGGACTATGGCTACACCTTC.

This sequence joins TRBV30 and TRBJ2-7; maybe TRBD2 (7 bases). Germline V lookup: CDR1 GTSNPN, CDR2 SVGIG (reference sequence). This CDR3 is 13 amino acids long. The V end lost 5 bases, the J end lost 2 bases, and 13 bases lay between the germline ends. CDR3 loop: CAWGGANPYEQYF. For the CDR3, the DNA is TGTGCCTGGGGGGGGGCCAACCCCTACGAGCAGTACTTC.

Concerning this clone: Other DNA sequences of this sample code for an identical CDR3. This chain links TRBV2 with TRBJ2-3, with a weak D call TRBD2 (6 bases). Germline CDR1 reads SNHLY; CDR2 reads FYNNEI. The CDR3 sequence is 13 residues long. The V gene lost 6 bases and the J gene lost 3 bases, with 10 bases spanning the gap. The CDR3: CASRADYTDTQYF. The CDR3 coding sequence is TGTGCCAGCAGGGCGGACTATACAGATACGCAGTATTTT. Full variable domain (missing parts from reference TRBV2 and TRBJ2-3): EPEVTQTPSHQVTQMGQEVILRCVPISNHLYFYWYRQILGQKVEFLVSFYNNEISEKSEIFDDQFSVERPDGSNFTLKIRSTKLEDSAMYFCASRADYTDTQYFGPGTRLTVL.

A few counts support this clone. The CDR3 protein is CASSLPGNTEAFF. The CDR3 bases are TGCGCCAGCAGCTTGCCGGGGAACACTGAAGCTTTCTTT. The chain has TRBV5-1 and TRBJ1-1; D is unclear. The germline V gene encodes CDR1 SGHRS and CDR2 YFSETQ. V lost 1 base, J lost 1 base, and 5 bases lay in between. The CDR3 totals 13 residues.

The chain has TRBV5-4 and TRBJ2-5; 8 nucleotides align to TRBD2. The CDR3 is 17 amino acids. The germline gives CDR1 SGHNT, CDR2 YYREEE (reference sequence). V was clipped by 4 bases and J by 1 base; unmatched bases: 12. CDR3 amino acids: CASSRGGLAGRQETQYF. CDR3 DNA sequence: TGTGCCAGCAGCCGAGGGGGGCTAGCGGGTCGCCAAGAGACCCAGTACTTC.

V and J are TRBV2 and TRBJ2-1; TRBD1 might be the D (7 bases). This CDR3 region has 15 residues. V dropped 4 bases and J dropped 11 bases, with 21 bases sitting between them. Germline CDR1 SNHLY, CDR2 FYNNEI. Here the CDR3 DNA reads TGTGCCAGCAGTGGGGGCGGGACAGCCAAACCCCAGCAGTTCTTC. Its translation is CASSGGGTAKPQQFF.

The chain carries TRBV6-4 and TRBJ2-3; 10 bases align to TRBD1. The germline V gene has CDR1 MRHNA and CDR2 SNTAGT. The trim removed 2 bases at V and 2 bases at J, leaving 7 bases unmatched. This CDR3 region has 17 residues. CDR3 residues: CASSDDDRGPYTDTQYF. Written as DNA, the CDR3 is TGTGCCAGCAGTGACGACGACAGGGGGCCCTACACAGATACGCAGTATTTT.

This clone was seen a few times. The CDR3 loop is CASSQQRGGNTGELFF. CDR3 bases: TGTGCCAGCAGCCAACAAAGAGGGGGAAACACCGGGGAGCTGTTTTTT. V usage is TRBV7-9 and J usage is TRBJ2-2, with D maybe TRBD1 (6 bases). Trimming took off 5 bases at V and 2 bases at J, with 15 bases between the two ends. This CDR3 is 16 amino acids long. Germline V CDR1 and CDR2: SEHNR, FQNEAQ (reference sequence).